These 19 T cell receptor beta chains came from one sample sequenced in a study of siplizumab effects on memory and regulatory T cells. Assay used: immunoSEQ multiplex PCR; TCRdb lists only in-frame clones, some missing. The sample comprises tens of thousands of clones, 95% to 98% of which are singletons, and roughly 1.1% rests with the top ten. The sequencing input was naive CD8+ T cells sorted from blood. The receptor source for this set is a human donor in good health.

This clone was counted once. This sequence joins TRBV21-1 and TRBJ2-7; the D call of TRBD2 is as the table states it, not checked on the DNA. TRBV21-1 is flagged as a pseudogene. The CDR3 spans 15 residues. CDR3 in DNA: TGTGCCAGCAGGACGGGCGCGGGAGGGGACCACGAGCAGTACTTC. Protein sequence: CASRTGAGGDHEQYF.

The chain links TRBV21-1 to TRBJ2-4. TRBV21-1 is a pseudogene segment. The CDR3 extends over 17 amino acids. The CDR3 region is CASSKYGNRRAKNIQYF. CDR3 coding DNA: TGTGCCAGCAGCAAATATGGGAACCGTCGGGCCAAAAACATTCAGTACTTC.

For the CDR3, the DNA is TGTGCCAGCAGCTCAGCGACAGTGCCCATTGAAGCTTTCTTT. This sequence encodes CASSSATVPIEAFF. The genes are TRBV5-6 and TRBJ1-1, with a possible D match to TRBD1 (5 bases). This CDR3 has 14 amino acids. V lost 3 bases, J lost 7 bases, and 16 bases lay in between. The germline V gene has CDR1 SGHDT and CDR2 YYEEEE.

The genes are TRBV11-1 and TRBJ2-7, with 7 bases matching TRBD1. The CDR3 totals 13 residues. V dropped 9 bases and J dropped 1; count of bases not matched to a gene: 6. CDR1 and CDR2 (germline): SGHAT, FQDESV (reference sequence). The CDR3 DNA reads as TGTGCCAGTACCGGGACAGCTTCCTACGAGCAGTACTTC. It codes for CASTGTASYEQYF.

The chain has TRBV2 and TRBJ2-7; D call uncertain. The V gene lost 7 bases and the J gene lost 2 bases, with 12 bases spanning the gap. This CDR3 comprises 13 residues. CDR1 and CDR2 from the germline V gene are SNHLY and FYNNEI. The CDR3 DNA is TGTGCCAGCACCGATCGCGCGGCCTACGAGCAGTACTTC. As protein: CASTDRAAYEQYF.

Written as DNA, the CDR3 is TGCAGCGTAGCACACAACGGACTAGTTAGTCCCTACGAGCAGTACTTC. Encoded protein: CSVAHNGLVSPYEQYF. This chain uses TRBV29-1 with TRBJ2-7; 7 positions match TRBD2. V was clipped by 6 bases and J by 2 bases; unmatched bases: 16. Germline assignment: CDR1 SQVTM and CDR2 ANQGSEA. The CDR3 length is 16 residues.

A word on this clone: Other DNA sequences in this specimen translate into the identical CDR3. CDR3 DNA: TGTGCCAGCAGCGTGGGGGGCTCCTACGAGCAGTACTTC. Protein: CASSVGGSYEQYF. The chain employs TRBV9 and TRBJ2-7; tentative D call: TRBD2 (6 bases). Germline assignment: CDR1 SGDLS and CDR2 YYNGEE. The CDR3 consists of 13 residues. Trimming removed 2 bases from V and 0 bases from J, with 6 bases in between.

The gene calls are TRBV30 and TRBJ1-4; 8 nucleotides agree with TRBD1. The CDR3 contains 13 residues. With 3 bases clipped from V and 6 bases from J, the junction kept 3 bases outside the gene matches. Looked up from germline, CDR1 is GTSNPN and CDR2 is SVGIG (reference sequence). The CDR3 region has the DNA TGTGCCTGGAGGGACAGGGAGTATGAAAAACTGTTTTTT. Translation gives CAWRDREYEKLFF.

This clone occurred once. V and J are TRBV6-6 and TRBJ1-1; D perhaps matches TRBD1 (5 bases). V lost 0 bases and J 7 bases, leaving 6 bases between the germline ends. From germline, CDR1 is MNHNY and CDR2 SVGAGI (reference sequence). CDR3 length equals 12 residues. CDR3 coding DNA: TGTGCCAGCAGTTACTCCAGGGATGAAGCTTTCTTT. This translates into CASSYSRDEAFF.

The sample holds one count of this clone. V gene TRBV7-9 combines with J gene TRBJ2-7; 11 bases line up with TRBD2. CDR1 and CDR2 from the germline V gene are SEHNR and FQNEAQ (reference sequence). This CDR3 contains 14 residues. With V trimmed by 2 bases and J by 6 bases, 3 bases remained unmatched. For the CDR3, the DNA is TGTGCCAGCAGCTTATTGACTAGCGGGACCGAGCAGTACTTC. Translated: CASSLLTSGTEQYF.

The chain links TRBV27 to TRBJ2-7; 7 positions agree with TRBD2. Trimming took 2 bases from V and 2 from J; bases not matched to a gene: 6. Germline assignment: CDR1 MNHEY and CDR2 SMNVEV (reference sequence). This CDR3 spans 15 amino acids. The CDR3 region is CASSLNSGLTYEQYF. In DNA form, the CDR3 reads TGTGCCAGCAGTTTAAATAGCGGGCTCACCTACGAGCAGTACTTC.

The chain carries TRBV6-1 and TRBJ2-7; D remains unclear. Trimming stripped 8 bases from V and 5 bases from J, with 13 bases between. CDR1 is MNHNS, CDR2 SASEGT, per germline. This CDR3 has 12 amino acids. The CDR3 region has the DNA TGTGCCAGCGGGCCAGGCCTCCACGAGCAGTACTTC. Protein sequence: CASGPGLHEQYF.

This chain connects TRBV13 to TRBJ1-1; a weak D match, TRBD1 (6 bases). There are 14 residues in the CDR3. Trimming took 4 bases from V and 0 from J, leaving 9 bases between them. Germline values: CDR1 PRHDT, CDR2 FYEKMQ (reference sequence). The CDR3 DNA reads as TGTGCCAGCAGCTCGGGACATATGAACACTGAAGCTTTCTTT. Translating it yields CASSSGHMNTEAFF.

The gene calls are TRBV7-9 and TRBJ2-1; unclear D gene. The CDR3 runs 15 residues. Trimming took 5 bases from V and 2 from J, leaving 13 bases between them. Germline V gene data show CDR1 as SEHNR and CDR2 as FQNEAQ (reference sequence). The CDR3: CASSPTPETYNEQFF. CDR3 coding DNA: TGTGCCAGCAGCCCAACCCCCGAAACCTACAATGAGCAGTTCTTC.

The chain has TRBV13 and TRBJ2-2; possibly TRBD1 or TRBD2 for D (5 bases each). Germline lookup yields CDR1 PRHDT and CDR2 FYEKMQ (reference sequence). CDR3 length: 15 amino acids. V lost 0 bases and J lost 5, with 10 bases in between. DNA of the CDR3: TGTGCCAGCAGCTTAGGGTGGGACGGTACCGGGGAGCTGTTTTTT. Residues: CASSLGWDGTGELFF.

This clone was recorded once. Written as DNA, the CDR3 is TGCAGCGTTAATCAAGGGGGAGCCTACGAGCAGTACTTC. Protein: CSVNQGGAYEQYF. J is TRBJ2-7 and V is TRBV29-1, with D perhaps matching TRBD1 (6 bases). The germline gives CDR1 SQVTM, CDR2 ANQGSEA. Trimming shortened V by 5 bases and J by 2 bases, and 13 bases separated the two germline ends. The CDR3 extends over 13 amino acids.

The rearrangement uses TRBV5-5 and TRBJ2-2; D might be TRBD1 (6 bases). V was shortened by 2 bases and J by 0 bases, with 14 bases between the two germline ends. CDR1 and CDR2 from the germline V gene are SGHKS and YYEKEE (reference sequence). The CDR3 extends over 17 amino acids. The CDR3 DNA sequence: TGTGCCAGCAGCTTCGTCGCAGGGGTTACGAACACCGGGGAGCTGTTTTTT. Protein sequence: CASSFVAGVTNTGELFF.

This chain joins TRBV13 and TRBJ2-7, with 11 bases fitting TRBD2. The CDR3 sequence is 15 residues long. Per the germline V gene, CDR1 is PRHDT and CDR2 is FYEKMQ (reference sequence). V lost 5 bases, J lost 4 bases, and 7 bases stayed unmatched. CDR3 residues: CASSSGGLAEYEQYF. The CDR3 DNA reads as TGTGCCAGCAGCAGCGGGGGACTAGCGGAATACGAGCAGTACTTC.

This clone is a singleton in its sample. The chain recombines TRBV28 with TRBJ1-6; D is uncertain. The germline CDR1 and CDR2 sequences are MDHEN and SYDVKM. Trimming pared 4 bases from V and 7 bases from J, leaving 14 bases between. The CDR3 is 15 residues long. The CDR3 here is CASSSLDRINSPLHF. The DNA for the CDR3 is TGTGCCAGCAGTTCATTAGATAGGATAAATTCACCCCTCCACTTT.